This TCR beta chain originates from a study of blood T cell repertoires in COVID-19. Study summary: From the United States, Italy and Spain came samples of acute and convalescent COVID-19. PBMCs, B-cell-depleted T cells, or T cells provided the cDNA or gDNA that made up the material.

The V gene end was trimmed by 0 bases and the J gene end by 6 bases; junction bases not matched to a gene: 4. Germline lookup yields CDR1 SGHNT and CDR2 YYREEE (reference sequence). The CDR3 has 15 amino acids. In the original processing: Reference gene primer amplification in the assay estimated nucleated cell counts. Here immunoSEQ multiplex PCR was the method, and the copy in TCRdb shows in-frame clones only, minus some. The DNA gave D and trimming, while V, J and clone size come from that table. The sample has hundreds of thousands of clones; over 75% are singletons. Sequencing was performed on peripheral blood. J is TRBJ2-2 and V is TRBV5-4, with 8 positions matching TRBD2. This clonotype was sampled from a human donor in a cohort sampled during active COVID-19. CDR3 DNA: TGTGCCAGCAGCTTGGGCTTCGGGGGGGCCGGGGAGCTGTTTTTT. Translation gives CASSLGFGGAGELFF.